This record covers a single T cell receptor (beta chain). Its antigen is undetermined. This specimen belongs to a study of T-cell reconstitution after alpha-beta-depleted transplantation in children. This CDR3 contains 14 residues. Between the trimmed V and J ends, which lost 0 bases and 8 bases, there was a span of 16 bases. Germline V gene lookup returns CDR1 DFQATT and CDR2 SNEGSKA (reference sequence). Study observations and caveats: Expanded graft clones, several hundred of them, were reportedly the source of alpha-beta T cells about two months after transplant. T-cell counts and diversity were attributed mostly to newly produced T cells one year after transplant.

Unique molecular identifiers were incorporated when the TCRbeta library was constructed. TCRdb reprocessed the PCR reads via MiXCR and lists one record per CDR3 protein. The table lists 610,000 or so distinct CDR3 sequences, more than 20% of them singletons, with around a third in the top ten. The J gene is TRBJ1-1, the V gene TRBV20-1, with D unclear. The sequencing here drew on PBMCs, taken before TCRalphabeta/CD19-depleted stem cell transplant. This clonotype originated in a boy younger than two with Wiskott-Aldrich syndrome, due to receive a stem cell transplant. The CDR3 protein is CSAREIFAQSEAFF. As DNA, the CDR3 is TGCAGTGCTAGAGAAATATTTGCGCAATCCGAAGCTTTCTTT.